The T cell receptor beta chain under discussion was sequenced for a study of shared clonotypes between healthy human individuals. Notes on this clone: Its target is unknown.

Notes on the study in general: Read depth was anticipated to influence clonotype sharing among donors.

At deep level, the assay was performed. Clones were sequenced by immunoSEQ multiplex PCR, and TCRdb holds only the in-frame ones, with some missing. The sample consists of about 1.4 million clones, approximately 96% of them appearing once. V lost 5 bases, J lost 2 bases, and 13 bases lay in between. From germline, CDR1 is WNHNN and CDR2 SYGVQD (reference sequence). The CDR3 runs 14 residues. The receptor was isolated from a man aged 30 to 45 in good health. The sequenced material came from naive CD4+ T cells sorted from blood. Subset given: CD45RA+ positively selected. J is TRBJ2-7 and V is TRBV10-1; no clear D. DNA of the CDR3: TGCGCCAGCAGTTCCGGTATGGTCCCCTACGAGCAGTACTTC. Encoded protein: CASSSGMVPYEQYF.